This entry lists 10 T cell receptor beta chains sequenced from one sample in a study of blood T cell repertoires in COVID-19. This table comes from immunoSEQ multiplex PCR, and its TCRdb copy is limited to in-frame clones, with some not included. The sample has 370,000 or so clones, about 80% seen once. Sequencing was done on a sample of peripheral blood. The source of these receptors is a human donor with acute or convalescent COVID-19. The donor label of this sample is uncertain.

The chain employs TRBV27 and TRBJ1-1; D remains ambiguous. Trimming left V 8 bases short and J 8 bases short, with 15 bases between. Germline CDR1 and CDR2: MNHEY and SMNVEV (reference sequence). This CDR3 has 12 residues. Here the CDR3 DNA reads TGTGCCAGCGGGGAACGGGGTTTAGAAGCTTTCTTT. Its translation: CASGERGLEAFF.

The V call is TRBV3-1 (or the pseudogene TRBV3-2), the J call TRBJ2-2; D is ambiguous. The V and J ends lost 4 bases and 6 bases respectively, with 18 bases between them. This CDR3 comprises 16 residues. Germline CDR1 LGHDT, CDR2 YNNKEL (reference sequence). CDR3 DNA sequence: TGTGCCAGCAGCCTCTTGGTTATCGGAGACGCCGGGGAGCTGTTTTTT. Translating it yields CASSLLVIGDAGELFF.

The CDR3 loop reads CASNGYGPTNTEAFF. CDR3 sequence (DNA): TGTGCCAGCAACGGGTACGGCCCCACGAACACTGAAGCTTTCTTT. This chain joins TRBV2 and TRBJ1-1; D remains ambiguous. CDR1 is SNHLY and CDR2 is FYNNEI in the germline V gene. Trimming removed 7 bases at V and 1 base at J, with 16 bases between. This CDR3 comprises 15 residues.

The V and J genes are TRBV6-5 and TRBJ2-2; TRBD2 agrees at 10 bases. Looked up from germline, CDR1 is MNHEY and CDR2 is SVGAGI. V lost 5 bases, J lost 7 bases, and 4 bases stayed unmatched. The CDR3 is made up of 14 amino acids. The CDR3 coding sequence is TGTGCCAGCAGTAGCGGGGGGGCATTCGGGGAGCTGTTTTTT. As protein: CASSSGGAFGELFF.

V usage is TRBV28 and J usage is TRBJ2-3; a weak D match, TRBD2 (6 bases). The ends were cut back, 4 bases at V and 2 bases at J, with 19 bases in the middle. Germline loops: CDR1 MDHEN, CDR2 SYDVKM. CDR3 size: 17 residues. CDR3 protein: CASSSYERAGFTDTQYF. CDR3 nucleotides: TGTGCCAGCAGTTCATACGAGAGGGCGGGGTTCACAGATACGCAGTATTTT.

This clone appeared once. The V gene is TRBV28, the J gene TRBJ1-6, with D possibly TRBD1 on 5 matching bases. Looked up from germline, CDR1 is MDHEN and CDR2 is SYDVKM. V dropped 7 bases and J dropped 8 bases, with 9 bases sitting between them. The CDR3 has 12 residues. The CDR3 nucleotides are TGTGCCAGCACCTGGGGGGATTCACCCCTCCACTTT. This translates into CASTWGDSPLHF.

This chain joins TRBV19 and TRBJ2-7; 7 positions match TRBD1. Germline V lookup: CDR1 LNHDA, CDR2 SQIVND (reference sequence). V dropped 5 bases and J dropped 2; count of bases not matched to a gene: 6. This CDR3 has 14 amino acids. Here the CDR3 reads CASSLRDSPYEQYF. The CDR3 DNA follows: TGTGCCAGTAGTCTCCGGGACAGCCCCTACGAGCAGTACTTC.

The rearrangement uses TRBV11-2 and TRBJ2-1, with D possibly matching TRBD2 (5 bases). The CDR3 extends over 14 amino acids. With 5 bases removed from V and 5 bases from J, the gap between germline ends came to 13 bases. Germline values: CDR1 SGHAT, CDR2 FQNNGV. This chain's CDR3 is CASSQPLANNEQFF. CDR3 DNA sequence: TGTGCCAGCAGCCAGCCGCTAGCAAACAATGAGCAGTTCTTC.

The V and J genes are TRBV18 and TRBJ1-4, with 8 bases that match TRBD1. The V and J ends lost 6 bases and 7 bases, in that order; junction bases with no gene match: 7. Germline CDR1 KGHSH, CDR2 LQKENI. The CDR3 is 14 residues long. The CDR3 nucleotides read TGTGCCAGCTCCCTCGGGACAGGACGTGAAAAACTGTTTTTT. This sequence encodes CASSLGTGREKLFF. Supplemented by reference TRBV18 and TRBJ1-4, the full variable domain reads NAGVMQNPRHLVRRRGQEARLRCSPMKGHSHVYWYRQLPEEGLKFMVYLQKENIIDESGMPKERFSAEFPKEGPSILRIQQVVRGDSAAYFCASSLGTGREKLFFGSGTQLSVL.

V is TRBV27 and J is TRBJ2-3, with 7 bases identical to TRBD2. The CDR3 sequence is 14 residues long. The germline CDR1 and CDR2 sequences are MNHEY and SMNVEV (reference sequence). Trimming at V came to 5 bases and at J to 2 bases, leaving 4 bases not matched to a gene. CDR3: CASSGGGITDTQYF. The CDR3 DNA reads TGTGCCAGCAGTGGGGGGGGGATCACAGATACGCAGTATTTT.